The T cell receptor beta chain described here comes from a study of blood T cell repertoires in COVID-19. Study information: COVID-19 samples collected from the United States, Italy and Spain covered acute and convalescent phases. T cells, B-cell-depleted T cells, or PBMCs provided the cDNA or gDNA that served as material.

Some clones are missing from TCRdb's copy, which holds only in-frame ones; the method was immunoSEQ multiplex PCR. The repertoire holds 300,000 to 400,000 clones, 80% to 90% seen once, with 2.5% to 3.5% in the top ten. Germline V gives CDR1 SGHDT, CDR2 YYEEEE. The V gene end was trimmed by 4 bases and the J gene end by 4 bases; junction bases not matched to a gene: 2. The CDR3 is 12 amino acids. The chain is built from TRBV5-6 and TRBJ2-7; TRBD2 matches at 7 bases. The material sequenced was peripheral blood. The TCR originated in a man between 25 and 39 years old with active or convalescent COVID-19. CDR3 DNA: TGTGCCAGCAGCCCCGGGGGGTACGAGCAGTACTTC. Protein: CASSPGGYEQYF.